What follows is one T cell receptor (beta chain) and its context. Its cognate antigen has yet to be identified. No base qualities exist here, and no much larger clone lies one base off it. CDR1 and CDR2 are read off the germline V gene (reference sequence) as LGHDT and YNNKEL. After removal of 1 base from V and 5 bases from J, the junction retains 7 bases not matched to a gene. The CDR3 spans 16 residues, from the cysteine through the phenylalanine. Here the CDR3 DNA is all that survives: 48 bases in frame from base 1. The sample belongs to a study of control samples from healthy donors and cancer patients (dated by TCRdb to 2019 to 2021). Libraries were prepared through the immunoSEQ multiplex PCR assay. TCRdb limited this immuneACCESS table to in-frame rearrangements with V and J called. A share of clones is missing; checked studies link under half to unresolved V genes, and the rest is unexplained. The sample yields fewer than 500,000 clones; 80% to 95% were counted once. Over 5.5% of the sample is held by the ten biggest clonotypes.

The receptor was isolated from a man aged 35-49 years with head and neck cancer. The sample was PBMCs. The V and J segments used are TRBV3-1 (or the pseudogene TRBV3-2) and TRBJ2-7; 11 of the junction bases match TRBD2. The nucleotide sequence reads as follows: TGTGCCAGCAGCCAAGCTACTAGCGGGAGAGGGAACGAGCAGTACTTC. Translated, this is CASSQATSGRGNEQYF.